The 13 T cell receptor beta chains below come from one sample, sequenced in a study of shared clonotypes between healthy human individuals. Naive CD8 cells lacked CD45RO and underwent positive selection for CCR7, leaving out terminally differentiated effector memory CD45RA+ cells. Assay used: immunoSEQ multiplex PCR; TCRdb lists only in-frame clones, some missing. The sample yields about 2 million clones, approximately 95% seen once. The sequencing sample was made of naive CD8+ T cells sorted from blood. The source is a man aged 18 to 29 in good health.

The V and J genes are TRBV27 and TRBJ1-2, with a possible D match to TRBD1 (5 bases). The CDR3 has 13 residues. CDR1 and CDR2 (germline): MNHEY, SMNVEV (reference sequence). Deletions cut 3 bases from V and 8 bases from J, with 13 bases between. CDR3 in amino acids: CASSFGLDTGYTF. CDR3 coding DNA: TGTGCCAGCAGTTTCGGTCTGGACACCGGCTACACCTTC.

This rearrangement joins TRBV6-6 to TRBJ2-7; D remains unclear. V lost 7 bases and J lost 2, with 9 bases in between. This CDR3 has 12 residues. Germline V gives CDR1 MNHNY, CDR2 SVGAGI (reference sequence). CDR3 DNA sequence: TGTGCCAGCACCTCGGGCCCCTACGAGCAGTACTTC. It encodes CASTSGPYEQYF.

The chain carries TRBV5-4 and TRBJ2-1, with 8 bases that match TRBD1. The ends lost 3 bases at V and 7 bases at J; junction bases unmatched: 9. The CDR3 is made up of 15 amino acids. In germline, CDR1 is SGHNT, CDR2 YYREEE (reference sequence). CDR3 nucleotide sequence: TGTGCCAGCAGCTCACCGGGACAGGTTGCTAATGAGCAGTTCTTC. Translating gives CASSSPGQVANEQFF. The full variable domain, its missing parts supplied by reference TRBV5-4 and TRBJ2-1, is ETGVTQSPTHLIKTRGQQVTLRCSSQSGHNTVSWYQQALGQGPQFIFQYYREEENGRGNFPPRFSGLQFPNYSSELNVNALELDDSALYLCASSSPGQVANEQFFGPGTRLTVL.

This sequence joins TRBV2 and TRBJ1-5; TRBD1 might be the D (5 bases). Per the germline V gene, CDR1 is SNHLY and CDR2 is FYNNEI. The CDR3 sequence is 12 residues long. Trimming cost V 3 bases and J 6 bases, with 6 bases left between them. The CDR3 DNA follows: TGTGCCAGCAGTGACAGGGTTCAGCCCCAGCATTTT. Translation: CASSDRVQPQHF.

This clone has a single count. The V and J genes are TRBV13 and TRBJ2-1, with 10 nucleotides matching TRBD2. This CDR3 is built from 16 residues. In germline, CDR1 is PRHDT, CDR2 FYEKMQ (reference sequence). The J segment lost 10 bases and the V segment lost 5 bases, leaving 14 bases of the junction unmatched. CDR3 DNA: TGTGCCAGCAGCCCCGGGGGCAGCGGGAGGGTGTACGAGCAGTTCTTC. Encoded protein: CASSPGGSGRVYEQFF.

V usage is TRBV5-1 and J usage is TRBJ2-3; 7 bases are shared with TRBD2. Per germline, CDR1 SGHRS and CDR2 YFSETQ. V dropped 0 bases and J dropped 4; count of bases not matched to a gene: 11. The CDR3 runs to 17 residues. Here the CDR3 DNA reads TGCGCCAGCAGCTTGGGTTACGCGGGAGTAGTGGCAGATACGCAGTATTTT. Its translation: CASSLGYAGVVADTQYF.

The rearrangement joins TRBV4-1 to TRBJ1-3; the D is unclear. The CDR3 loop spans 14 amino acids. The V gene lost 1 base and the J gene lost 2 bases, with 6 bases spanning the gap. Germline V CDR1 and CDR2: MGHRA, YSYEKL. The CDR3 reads CASSQVVPGNTIYF. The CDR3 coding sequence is TGCGCCAGCAGCCAAGTGGTTCCTGGAAACACCATATATTTT.

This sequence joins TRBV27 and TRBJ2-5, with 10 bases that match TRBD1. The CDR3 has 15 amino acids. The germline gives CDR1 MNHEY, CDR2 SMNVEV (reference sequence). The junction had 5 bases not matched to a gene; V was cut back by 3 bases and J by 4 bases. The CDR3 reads CASSFGTGVAETQYF. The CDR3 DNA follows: TGTGCCAGCAGTTTCGGGACAGGGGTTGCAGAGACCCAGTACTTC.

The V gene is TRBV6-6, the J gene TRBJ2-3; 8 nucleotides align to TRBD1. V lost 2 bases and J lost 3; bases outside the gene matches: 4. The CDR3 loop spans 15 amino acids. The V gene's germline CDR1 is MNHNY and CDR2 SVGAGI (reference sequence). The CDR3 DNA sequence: TGTGCCAGCAGTTACACCGGGACAGGTACAGATACGCAGTATTTT. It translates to CASSYTGTGTDTQYF.

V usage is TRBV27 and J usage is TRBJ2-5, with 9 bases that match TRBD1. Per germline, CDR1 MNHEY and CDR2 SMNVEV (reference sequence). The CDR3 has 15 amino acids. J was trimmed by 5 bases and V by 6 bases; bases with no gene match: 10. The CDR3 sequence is CASRHIGTGRETQYF. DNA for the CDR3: TGTGCCAGCAGACATATTGGGACAGGGCGGGAGACCCAGTACTTC.

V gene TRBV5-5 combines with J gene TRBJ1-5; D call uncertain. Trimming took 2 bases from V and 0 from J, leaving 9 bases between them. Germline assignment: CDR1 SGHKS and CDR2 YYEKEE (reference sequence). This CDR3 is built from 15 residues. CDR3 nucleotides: TGTGCCAGCAGCTTTTACGAAGCTAGCAATCAGCCCCAGCATTTT. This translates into CASSFYEASNQPQHF.

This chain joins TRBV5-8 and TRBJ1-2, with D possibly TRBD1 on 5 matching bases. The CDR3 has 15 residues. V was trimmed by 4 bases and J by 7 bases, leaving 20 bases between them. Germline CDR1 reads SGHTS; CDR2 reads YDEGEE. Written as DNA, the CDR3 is TGTGCCAGCAGCCCCGGCGGGGCCATTGGGTTTGGCTACACCTTC. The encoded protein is CASSPGGAIGFGYTF.

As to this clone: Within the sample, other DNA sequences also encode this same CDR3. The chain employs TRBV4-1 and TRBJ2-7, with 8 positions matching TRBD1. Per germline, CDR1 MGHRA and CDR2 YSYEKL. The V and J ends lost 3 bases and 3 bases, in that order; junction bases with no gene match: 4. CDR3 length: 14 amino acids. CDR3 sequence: CASSHPGQGYEQYF. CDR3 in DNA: TGCGCCAGCAGCCACCCAGGACAGGGCTACGAGCAGTACTTC.